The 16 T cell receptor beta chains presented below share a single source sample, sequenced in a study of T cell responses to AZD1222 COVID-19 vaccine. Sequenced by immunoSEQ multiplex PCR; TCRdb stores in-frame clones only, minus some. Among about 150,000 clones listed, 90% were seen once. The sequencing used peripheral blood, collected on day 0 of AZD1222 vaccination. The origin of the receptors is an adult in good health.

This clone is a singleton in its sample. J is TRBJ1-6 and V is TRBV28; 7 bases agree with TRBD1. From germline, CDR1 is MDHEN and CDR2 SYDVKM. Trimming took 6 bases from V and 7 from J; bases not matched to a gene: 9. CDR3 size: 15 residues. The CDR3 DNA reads TGTGCCAGCAGGTACTCGACAGGGTCCAATTCACCCCTCCACTTT. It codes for CASRYSTGSNSPLHF.

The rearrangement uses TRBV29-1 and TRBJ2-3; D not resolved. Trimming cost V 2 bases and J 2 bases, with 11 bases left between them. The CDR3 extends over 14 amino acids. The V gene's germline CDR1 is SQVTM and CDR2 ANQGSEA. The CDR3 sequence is CSVEPNSNTDTQYF. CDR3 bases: TGCAGCGTTGAACCCAACAGCAACACAGATACGCAGTATTTT.

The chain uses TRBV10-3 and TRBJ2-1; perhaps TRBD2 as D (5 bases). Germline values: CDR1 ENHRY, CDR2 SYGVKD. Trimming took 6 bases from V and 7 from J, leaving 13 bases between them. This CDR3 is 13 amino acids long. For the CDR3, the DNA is TGTGCCATCAGCCTAGCTCTACGGAATGAGCAGTTCTTC. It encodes CAISLALRNEQFF.

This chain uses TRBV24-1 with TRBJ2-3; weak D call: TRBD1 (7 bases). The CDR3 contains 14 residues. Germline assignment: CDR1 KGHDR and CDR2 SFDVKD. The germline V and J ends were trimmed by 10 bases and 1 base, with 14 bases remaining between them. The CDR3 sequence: CATEGGGGTDTQYF. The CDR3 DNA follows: TGTGCCACAGAAGGGGGCGGGGGCACAGATACGCAGTATTTT.

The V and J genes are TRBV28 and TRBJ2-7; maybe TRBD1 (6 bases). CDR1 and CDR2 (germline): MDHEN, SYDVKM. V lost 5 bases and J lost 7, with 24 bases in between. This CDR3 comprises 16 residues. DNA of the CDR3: TGTGCCAGCAGTATTCCCGTGACAGGTCCGACCTTGGAGCAGTACTTC. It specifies CASSIPVTGPTLEQYF.

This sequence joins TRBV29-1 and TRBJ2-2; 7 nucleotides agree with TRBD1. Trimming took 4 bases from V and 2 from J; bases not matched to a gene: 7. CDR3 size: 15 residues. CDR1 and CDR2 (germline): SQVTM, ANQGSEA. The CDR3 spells CSVVTGTVNTGELFF. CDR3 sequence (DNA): TGCAGCGTTGTAACCGGGACAGTCAACACCGGGGAGCTGTTTTTT.

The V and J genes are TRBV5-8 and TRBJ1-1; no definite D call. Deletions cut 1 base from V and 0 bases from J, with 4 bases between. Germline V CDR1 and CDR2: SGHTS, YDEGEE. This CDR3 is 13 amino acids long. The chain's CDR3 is CASSLRMNTEAFF. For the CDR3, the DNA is TGTGCCAGCAGCTTGAGAATGAACACTGAAGCTTTCTTT.

CDR3 DNA sequence: TGCGCCAGCAGCTTGGACCCAGGGGGCTACGAGCAGTACTTC. It is translated as CASSLDPGGYEQYF. This chain links TRBV5-1 with TRBJ2-7, with 7 bases lining up with TRBD1. Losses at the gene ends were 0 bases for V and 3 bases for J; bases not matched to a gene: 3. The CDR3 has 14 amino acids. Germline values: CDR1 SGHRS, CDR2 YFSETQ.

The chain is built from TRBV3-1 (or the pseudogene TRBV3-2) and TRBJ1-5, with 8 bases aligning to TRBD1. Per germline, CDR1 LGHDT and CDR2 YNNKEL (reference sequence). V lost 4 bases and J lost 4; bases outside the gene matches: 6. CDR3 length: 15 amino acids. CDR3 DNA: TGTGCCAGCAGCCCCTGGACAGGGCAAAATCAGCCCCAGCATTTT. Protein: CASSPWTGQNQPQHF.

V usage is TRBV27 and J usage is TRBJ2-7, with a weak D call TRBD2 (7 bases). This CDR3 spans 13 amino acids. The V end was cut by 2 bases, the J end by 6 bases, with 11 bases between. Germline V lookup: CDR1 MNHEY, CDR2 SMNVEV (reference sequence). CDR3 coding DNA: TGTGCCAGCAGTTTACGGGGGGCTCCCGAGCAGTACTTC. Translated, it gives CASSLRGAPEQYF.

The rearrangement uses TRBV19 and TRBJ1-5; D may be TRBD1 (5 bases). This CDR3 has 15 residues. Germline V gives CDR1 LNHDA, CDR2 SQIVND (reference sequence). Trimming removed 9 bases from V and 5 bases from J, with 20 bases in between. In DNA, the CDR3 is TGTGCCAGCCAGCAGGGAGTGTCGATGGATCAGCCCCAGCATTTT. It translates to CASQQGVSMDQPQHF.

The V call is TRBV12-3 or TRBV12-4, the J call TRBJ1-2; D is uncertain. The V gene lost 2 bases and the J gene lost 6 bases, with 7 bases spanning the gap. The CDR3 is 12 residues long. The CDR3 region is CASSLMADGYTF. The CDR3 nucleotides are TGTGCCAGCAGTTTAATGGCGGATGGCTACACCTTC.

CDR3 in amino acids: CASSLDSNTEAFF. In DNA, the CDR3 is TGTGCCAGCAGTTTAGACTCTAACACTGAAGCTTTCTTT. The chain uses TRBV27 and TRBJ1-1; the D is unclear. Looked up from germline, CDR1 is MNHEY and CDR2 is SMNVEV (reference sequence). Trimming took off 2 bases at V and 2 bases at J, with 6 bases between the two ends. The CDR3 runs to 13 residues.

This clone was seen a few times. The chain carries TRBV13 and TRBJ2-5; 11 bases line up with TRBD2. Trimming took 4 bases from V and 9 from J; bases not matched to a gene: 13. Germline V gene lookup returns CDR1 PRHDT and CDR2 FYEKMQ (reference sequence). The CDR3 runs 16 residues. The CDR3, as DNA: TGTGCCAGCAGCTCCTCCAAACTAGCGGGAGACGGGGCCCAGTACTTC. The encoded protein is CASSSSKLAGDGAQYF.

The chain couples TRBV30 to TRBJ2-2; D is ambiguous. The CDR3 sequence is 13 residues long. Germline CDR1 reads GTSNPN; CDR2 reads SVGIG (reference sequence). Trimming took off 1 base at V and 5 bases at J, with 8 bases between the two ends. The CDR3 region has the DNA TGTGCCTGGAGTGGAGGAATAACCGGGGAGCTGTTTTTT. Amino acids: CAWSGGITGELFF. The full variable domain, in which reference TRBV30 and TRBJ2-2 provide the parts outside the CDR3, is SQTIHQWPATLVQPVGSPLSLECTVEGTSNPNLYWYRQAAGRGLQLLFYSVGIGQISSEVPQNLSASRPQDRQFILSSKKLLLSDSGFYLCAWSGGITGELFFGEGSRLTVL.

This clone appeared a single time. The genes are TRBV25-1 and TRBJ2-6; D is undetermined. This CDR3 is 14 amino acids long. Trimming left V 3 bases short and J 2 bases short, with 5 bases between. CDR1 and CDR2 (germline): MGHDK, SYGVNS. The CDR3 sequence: CASSDYPGANVLTF. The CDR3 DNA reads TGTGCCAGCAGTGATTATCCTGGGGCCAACGTCCTGACTTTC.